A single TCR beta chain is shown here with its context. The multiple sclerosis controls were treatment-naive patients with relapsing-remitting disease that was stable or active. The CD8+ and CD4+ T cells were isolated magnetically using a negative isolation approach, whereas the TEMRA cells were enriched by FACS. Germline V CDR1 and CDR2: SEHNR, FQNEAQ (reference sequence). The CDR3 is made up of 16 amino acids. J lost 4 bases, V lost 5 bases, and 11 bases had no gene match. These data belong to a study of CD8 T cells in Susac syndrome. It was with random hexamers that about 0.45 to 1 ug RNA was reverse transcribed. Across 54 Vbeta and 13 Jbeta, TCR beta CDR3 was amplified with immunoSEQ multiplex PCR. MiXCR, run by TCRdb on the immunoSEQ multiplex PCR reads, gives a single entry per CDR3 protein. The sample holds some 260,000 distinct CDR3 sequences, approximately 81% seen once.

The TCR sequence derives from a human donor with multiple sclerosis. The chain recombines TRBV7-9 with TRBJ2-5; 9 bases align to TRBD1. Sequenced sample: CD8+ T cells from PBMCs. This CDR3 reads CASSIHRGRGIETQYF. CDR3 coding DNA: TGTGCCAGCAGCATCCACAGGGGGCGCGGGATAGAGACCCAGTACTTC. Filled out from reference TRBV7-9 and TRBJ2-5, the complete variable domain reads DTGVSQNPRHKITKRGQNVTFRCDPISEHNRLYWYRQTLGQGPEFLTYFQNEAQLEKSRLLSDRFSAERPKGSFSTLEIQRTEQGDSAMYLCASSIHRGRGIETQYFGPGTRLLVL.